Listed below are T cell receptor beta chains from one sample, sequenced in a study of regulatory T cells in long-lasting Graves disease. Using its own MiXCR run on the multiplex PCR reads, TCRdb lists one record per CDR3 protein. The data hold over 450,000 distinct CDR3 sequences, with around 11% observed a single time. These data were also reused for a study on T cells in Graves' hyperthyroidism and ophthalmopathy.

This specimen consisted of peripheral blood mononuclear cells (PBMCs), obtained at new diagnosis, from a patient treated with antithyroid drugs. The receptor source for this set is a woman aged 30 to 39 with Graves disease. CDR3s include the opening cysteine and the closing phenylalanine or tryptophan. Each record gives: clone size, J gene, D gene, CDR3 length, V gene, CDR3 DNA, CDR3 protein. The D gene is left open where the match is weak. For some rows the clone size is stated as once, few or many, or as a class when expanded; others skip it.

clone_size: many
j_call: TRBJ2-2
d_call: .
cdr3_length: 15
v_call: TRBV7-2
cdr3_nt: TGTGCCAGCAGCTTGGCAGCCTCGAACACCGGGGAGCTGTTTTTT
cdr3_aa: CASSLAASNTGELFF

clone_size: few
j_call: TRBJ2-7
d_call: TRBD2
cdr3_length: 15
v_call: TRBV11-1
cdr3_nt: TGTGCCAGCAGCCATCCGGGACTAGGGACGTACGAGCAGTACTTC
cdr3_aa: CASSHPGLGTYEQYF

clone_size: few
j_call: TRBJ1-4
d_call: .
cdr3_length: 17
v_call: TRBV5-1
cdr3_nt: TGCGCCAGCAGCTGGGGACCCTCCGGTGCAACTAATGAAAAACTGTTTTTT
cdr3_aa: CASSWGPSGATNEKLFF

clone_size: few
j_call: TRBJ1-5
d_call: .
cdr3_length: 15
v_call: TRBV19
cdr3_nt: TGTGCCAGTAGTATCGTCAGGGAGGGCAATCAGCCCCAGCATTTT
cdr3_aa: CASSIVREGNQPQHF

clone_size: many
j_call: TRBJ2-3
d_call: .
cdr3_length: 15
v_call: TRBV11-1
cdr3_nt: TGTGCCAGCAGCTTAGCCGGGGAGAGCGCAGATACGCAGTATTTT
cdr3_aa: CASSLAGESADTQYF

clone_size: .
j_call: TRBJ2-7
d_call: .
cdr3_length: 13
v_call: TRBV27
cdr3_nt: TGTGCCAGCAGTCCAACCCTCGGGTACGAGCAGTACTTC
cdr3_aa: CASSPTLGYEQYF

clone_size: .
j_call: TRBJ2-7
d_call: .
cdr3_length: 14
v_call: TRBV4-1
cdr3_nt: TGCGCCAGCAGCCAAGACATTGGTAGGTACGGGCAGTACTTC
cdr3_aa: CASSQDIGRYGQYF

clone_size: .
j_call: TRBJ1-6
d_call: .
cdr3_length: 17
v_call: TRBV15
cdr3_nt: TGTGCCACCAGCAGAGGGCCGAATCAAGGGGATAATTCACCCCTCCACTTT
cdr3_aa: CATSRGPNQGDNSPLHF

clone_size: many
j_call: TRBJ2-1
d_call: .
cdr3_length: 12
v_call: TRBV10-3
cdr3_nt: TGTGCCATCAGTGAGCAGGTCGGTGAGCAGTTCTTC
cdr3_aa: CAISEQVGEQFF

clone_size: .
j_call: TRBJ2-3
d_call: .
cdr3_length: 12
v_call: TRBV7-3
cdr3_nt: TGTGCCAGCAGGCCAAAGACAGATACGCAGTATTTT
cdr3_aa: CASRPKTDTQYF

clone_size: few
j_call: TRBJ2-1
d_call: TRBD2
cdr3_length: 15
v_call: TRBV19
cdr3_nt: TGTGCCAGTAGTATAGCGGGGGGATCCTACAATGAGCAGTTCTTC
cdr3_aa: CASSIAGGSYNEQFF

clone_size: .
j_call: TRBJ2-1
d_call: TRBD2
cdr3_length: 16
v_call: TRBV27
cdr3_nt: TGTGCCAGCAGTCCTATAGCGGGAGGGCCAAGGAATGAGCAGTTCTTC
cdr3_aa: CASSPIAGGPRNEQFF

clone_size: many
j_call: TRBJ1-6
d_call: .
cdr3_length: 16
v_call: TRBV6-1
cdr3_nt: TGTGCCAGCAAACCCGGGACATGGAGGGTTAATTCACCCCTCCACTTT
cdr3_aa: CASKPGTWRVNSPLHF

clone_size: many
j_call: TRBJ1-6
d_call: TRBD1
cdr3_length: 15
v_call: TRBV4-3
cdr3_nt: TGCGCCAGCAGCCAGGAACGACAGGGGCATTCACCCCTCCACTTT
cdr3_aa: CASSQERQGHSPLHF

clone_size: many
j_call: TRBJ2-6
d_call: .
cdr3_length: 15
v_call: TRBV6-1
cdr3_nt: TGTGCCAGCAGATTACACCGCTCTGGGGCCAACGTCCTGACTTTC
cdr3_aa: CASRLHRSGANVLTF

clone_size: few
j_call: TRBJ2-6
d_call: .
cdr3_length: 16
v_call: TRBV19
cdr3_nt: TGTGCCAGTAGGTCCGGGCCGACAAGGGGGACCAACGTCCTGACTTTC
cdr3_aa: CASRSGPTRGTNVLTF

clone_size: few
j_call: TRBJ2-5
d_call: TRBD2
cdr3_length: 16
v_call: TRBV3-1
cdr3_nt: TGTGCCAGCAGCGAAGTAGCGGGAGGGCCGATAAAGACCCAGTACTTC
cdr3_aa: CASSEVAGGPIKTQYF

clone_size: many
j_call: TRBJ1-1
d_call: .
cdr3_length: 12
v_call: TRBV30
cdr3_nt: TGTGCCTGGAGTGTTGGGACCGATGAAGCTTTCTTT
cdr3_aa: CAWSVGTDEAFF

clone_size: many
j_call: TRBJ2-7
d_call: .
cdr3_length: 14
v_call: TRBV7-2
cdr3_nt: TGTGCCAGCAGCTTAGGTGTCAGAGATTACGAGCAGTACTTC
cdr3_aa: CASSLGVRDYEQYF

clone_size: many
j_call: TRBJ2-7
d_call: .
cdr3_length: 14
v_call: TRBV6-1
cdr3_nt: TGTGCCAGCAGTGAGACTATTAGAACGGTCGAGCAGTACTTC
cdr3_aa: CASSETIRTVEQYF

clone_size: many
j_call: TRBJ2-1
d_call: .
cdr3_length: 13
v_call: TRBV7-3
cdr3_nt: TGTGCCAGCAGCTTAAGATCCGGGAATGAGCAGTTCTTC
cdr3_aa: CASSLRSGNEQFF

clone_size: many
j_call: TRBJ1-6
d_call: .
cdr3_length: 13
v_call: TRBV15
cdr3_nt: TGTGCCACCAGCAGAGAAGGATATTCACCCCTCCACTTT
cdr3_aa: CATSREGYSPLHF

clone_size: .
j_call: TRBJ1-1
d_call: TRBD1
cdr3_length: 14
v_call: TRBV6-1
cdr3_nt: TGTGCCAGCAGTCAACAGGGGAGGGACACTGAAGCTTTCTTT
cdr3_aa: CASSQQGRDTEAFF

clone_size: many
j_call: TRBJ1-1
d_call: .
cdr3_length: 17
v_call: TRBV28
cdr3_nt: TGTGCCAGCAGTTTCCGAAGGGTCCACTCCCTGGCCACTGAAGCTTTCTTT
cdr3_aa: CASSFRRVHSLATEAFF

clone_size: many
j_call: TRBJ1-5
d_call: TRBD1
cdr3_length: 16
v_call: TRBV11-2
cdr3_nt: TGTGCCAGCAGCTTAGGAGGGACAGGGGGGAATCAGCCCCAGCATTTT
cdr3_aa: CASSLGGTGGNQPQHF

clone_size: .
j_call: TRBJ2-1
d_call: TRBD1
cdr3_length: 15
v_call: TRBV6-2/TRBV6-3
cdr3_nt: TGTGCCAGCAGTGGACAGGGGGGTAATTACAATGAGCAGTTCTTC
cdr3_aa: CASSGQGGNYNEQFF

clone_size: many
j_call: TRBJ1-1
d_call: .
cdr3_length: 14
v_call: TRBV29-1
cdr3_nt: TGCAGCGTTATAAACAGGGTCTCGGGCACTGAAGCTTTCTTT
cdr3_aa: CSVINRVSGTEAFF

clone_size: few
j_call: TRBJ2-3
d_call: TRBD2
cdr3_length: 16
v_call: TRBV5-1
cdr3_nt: TGCGCCAGCAGCTTGGCTCTAGCGGCGGGCACAGATACGCAGTATTTT
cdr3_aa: CASSLALAAGTDTQYF

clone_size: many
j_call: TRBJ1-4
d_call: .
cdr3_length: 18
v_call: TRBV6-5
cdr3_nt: TGTGCCAGCAGTTACTCGATCCGCTGGGGCAGAACTAATGAAAAACTGTTTTTT
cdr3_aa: CASSYSIRWGRTNEKLFF

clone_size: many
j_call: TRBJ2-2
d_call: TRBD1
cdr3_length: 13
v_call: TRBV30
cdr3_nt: TGTGCCTGGGGGACAGTAACCACCGGGGAGCTGTTTTTT
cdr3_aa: CAWGTVTTGELFF

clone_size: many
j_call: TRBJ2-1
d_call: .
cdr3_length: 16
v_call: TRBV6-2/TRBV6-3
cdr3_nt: TGTGCCAGCAGTGATCCTAGCGCCGCCTCCTACAATGAGCAGTTCTTC
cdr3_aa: CASSDPSAASYNEQFF

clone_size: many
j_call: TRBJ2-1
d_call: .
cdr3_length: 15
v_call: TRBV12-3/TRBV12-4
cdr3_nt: TGTGCCAGCAGACCCAGGGCGTCCGGCTACAATGAGCAGTTCTTC
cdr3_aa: CASRPRASGYNEQFF

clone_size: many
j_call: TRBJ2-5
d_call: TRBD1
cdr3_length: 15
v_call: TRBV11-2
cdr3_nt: TGTGCCAGCAGCTCGTACAGGGGGCGTCAAGAGACCCAGTACTTC
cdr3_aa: CASSSYRGRQETQYF

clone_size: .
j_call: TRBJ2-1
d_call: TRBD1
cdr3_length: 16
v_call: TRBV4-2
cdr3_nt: TGTGCCAGCAGCCAGGGACCGGGACAGGGTGTTAATGAGCAGTTCTTC
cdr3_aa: CASSQGPGQGVNEQFF

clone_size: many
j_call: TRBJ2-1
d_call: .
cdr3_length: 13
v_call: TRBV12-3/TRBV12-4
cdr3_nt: TGTGCCAGCAGACTACGGGGCTACAATGAGCAGTTCTTC
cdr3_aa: CASRLRGYNEQFF

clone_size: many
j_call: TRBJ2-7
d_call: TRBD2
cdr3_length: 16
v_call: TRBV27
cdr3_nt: TGTGCCAGCAGCCCGTACGGACTAGCGGGTTTTTACGAGCAGTACTTC
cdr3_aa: CASSPYGLAGFYEQYF

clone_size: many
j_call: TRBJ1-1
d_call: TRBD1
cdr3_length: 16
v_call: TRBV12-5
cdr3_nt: TGTGCTAGTGGTTTCACGACAGGGAAAATGAGGACTGAAGCTTTCTTT
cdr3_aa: CASGFTTGKMRTEAFF

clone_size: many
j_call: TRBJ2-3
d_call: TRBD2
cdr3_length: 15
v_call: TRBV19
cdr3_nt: TGTGCCAGTAGTACCGGGACTAGTTTCGTCGCTACGCAGTATTTT
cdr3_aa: CASSTGTSFVATQYF

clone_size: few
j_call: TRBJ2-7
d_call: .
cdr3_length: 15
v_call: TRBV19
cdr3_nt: TGTGCCAGTAGTATTACGGGCTCGGCCCCCTACGAGCAGTACTTC
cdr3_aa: CASSITGSAPYEQYF

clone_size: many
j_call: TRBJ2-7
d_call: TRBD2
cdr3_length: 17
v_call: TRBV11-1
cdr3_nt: TGTGCCAGCAGCTTACGAAGCGGGAGGCCCTCGGGCAACGAGCAGTACTTC
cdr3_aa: CASSLRSGRPSGNEQYF

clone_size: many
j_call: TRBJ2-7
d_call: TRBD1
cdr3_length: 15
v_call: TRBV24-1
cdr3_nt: TGTGCCACCAGTGATTCGGGGACAGGGGGCTACGAGCAGTACTTC
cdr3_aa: CATSDSGTGGYEQYF

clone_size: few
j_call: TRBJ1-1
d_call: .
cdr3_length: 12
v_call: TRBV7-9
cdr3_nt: TGTGCCAGCAGCTTAGCAAGCTCTGAAGCTTTCTTT
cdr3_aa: CASSLASSEAFF

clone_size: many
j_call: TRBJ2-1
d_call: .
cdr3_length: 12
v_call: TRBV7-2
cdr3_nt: TGTGCCAGCACCCCTTCGGGGTGGGAGCAGTTCTTC
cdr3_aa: CASTPSGWEQFF

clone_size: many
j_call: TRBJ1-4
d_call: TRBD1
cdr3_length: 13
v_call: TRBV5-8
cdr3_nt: TGTGCCAGCAGCTTGGGACAGGGAGAGAAACTGTTTTTT
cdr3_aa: CASSLGQGEKLFF

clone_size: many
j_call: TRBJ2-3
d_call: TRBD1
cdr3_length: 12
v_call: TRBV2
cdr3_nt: TGTGCCAGCTCAGGGGGTGCAGATACGCAGTATTTT
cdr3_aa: CASSGGADTQYF

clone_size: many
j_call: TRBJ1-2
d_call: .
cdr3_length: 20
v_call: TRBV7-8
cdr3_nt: TGTGCCAGCAGCTTAGGCGCGCGGGCAGGGACCGGGGCCTTTAACTATGGCTACACCTTC
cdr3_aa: CASSLGARAGTGAFNYGYTF

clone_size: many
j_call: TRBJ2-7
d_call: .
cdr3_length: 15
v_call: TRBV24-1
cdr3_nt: TGTGCCACCAGTTCTCCCCAGGAGGGTCTTACGAAGCAGTACTTC
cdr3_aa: CATSSPQEGLTKQYF

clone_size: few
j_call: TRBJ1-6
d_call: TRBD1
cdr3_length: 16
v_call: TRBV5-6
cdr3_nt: TGTGCCAGCAGCTTGGGAGGGACAGCTCATAATTCACCCCTCCACTTT
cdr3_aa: CASSLGGTAHNSPLHF

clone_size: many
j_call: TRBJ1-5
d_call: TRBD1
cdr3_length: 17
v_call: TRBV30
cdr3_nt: TGTGCCTGGAGTCCGACCCGGACAGGGGGTGGCAATCAGCCCCAGCATTTT
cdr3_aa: CAWSPTRTGGGNQPQHF